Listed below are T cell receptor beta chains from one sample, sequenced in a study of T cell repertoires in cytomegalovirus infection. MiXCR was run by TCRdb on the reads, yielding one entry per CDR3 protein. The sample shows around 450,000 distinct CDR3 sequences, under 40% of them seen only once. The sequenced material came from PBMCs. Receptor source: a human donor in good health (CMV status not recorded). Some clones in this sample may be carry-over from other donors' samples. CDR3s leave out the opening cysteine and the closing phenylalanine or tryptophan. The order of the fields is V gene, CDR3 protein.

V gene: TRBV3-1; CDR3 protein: ASSSLGGLDEQY
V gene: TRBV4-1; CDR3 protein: ASSQDLGNSPRNSGNTIY
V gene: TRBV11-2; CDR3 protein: ASSRTAPGELF
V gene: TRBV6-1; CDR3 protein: ASSEDTNYNSPLH
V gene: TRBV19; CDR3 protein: ASSEGQRGQPQH
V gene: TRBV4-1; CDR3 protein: ASSQVGVGTDTQY
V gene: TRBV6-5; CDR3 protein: ASSYSGTGGRRDTEAF
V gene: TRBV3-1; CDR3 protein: ASSQDLWGTSHPYEQY
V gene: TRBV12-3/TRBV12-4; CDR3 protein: ASSSYGTANEKLF
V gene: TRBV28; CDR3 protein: ASSPDAGGTQY
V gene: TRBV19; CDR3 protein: ASSIRGLRRTFGELF
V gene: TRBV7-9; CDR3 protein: ASRAGTSGSYEQY
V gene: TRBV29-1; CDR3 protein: SVEGRYGYT